This TCR beta chain originates from a study of blood T cell repertoires in COVID-19. On the study more broadly: Some COVID-19 samples were acute and others convalescent; all came from the United States, Italy and Spain. The analysed material was cDNA or gDNA that came from T cells, B-cell-depleted T cells, or PBMCs.

In the authors' workflow: Estimation of nucleated cell counts was performed using reference gene primer amplification. The table came from immunoSEQ multiplex PCR; TCRdb's copy has only in-frame clones and leaves some out. V, J and clone size reflect that table, while D and trimming were determined from the DNA. The sample includes 6,400 or so clones, 80% to 90% of them seen just once. The CDR3 loop spans 14 amino acids. Trimming removed 5 bases at V and 1 base at J, with 11 bases between. The germline V gene has CDR1 MNHNY and CDR2 SVGAGI (reference sequence). The clonotype comes from a man between 65 and 79 years old with active COVID-19. The sequenced sample was peripheral blood. V gene TRBV6-6 combines with J gene TRBJ1-1; maybe TRBD1 (5 bases). CDR3 sequence reads: CASSPKDTNTEAFF. DNA of the CDR3: TGTGCCAGCAGTCCCAAGGACACGAACACTGAAGCTTTCTTT.